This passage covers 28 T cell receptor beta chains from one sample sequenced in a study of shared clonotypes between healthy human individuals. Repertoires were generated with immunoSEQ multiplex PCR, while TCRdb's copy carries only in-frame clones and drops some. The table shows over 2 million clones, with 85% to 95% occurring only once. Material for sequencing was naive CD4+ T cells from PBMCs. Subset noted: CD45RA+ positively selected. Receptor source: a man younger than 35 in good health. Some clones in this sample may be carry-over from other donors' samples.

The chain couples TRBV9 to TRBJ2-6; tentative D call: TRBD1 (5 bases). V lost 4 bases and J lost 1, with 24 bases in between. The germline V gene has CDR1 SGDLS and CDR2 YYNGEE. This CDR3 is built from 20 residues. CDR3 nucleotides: TGTGCCAGCAGCTCAGGGTCGGGTGATAGGGGTGGGTCTGGGGCCAACGTCCTGACTTTC. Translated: CASSSGSGDRGGSGANVLTF.

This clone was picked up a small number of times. The chain's CDR3 is CAWGGQGVTEAFF. The DNA for the CDR3 is TGTGCCTGGGGGGGACAGGGGGTCACTGAAGCTTTCTTT. The chain joins TRBV30 to TRBJ1-1; 11 positions match TRBD1. Germline CDR1 GTSNPN, CDR2 SVGIG (reference sequence). The CDR3 length is 13 residues. V trimming: 5 bases; J trimming: 4 bases; junction bases outside the gene matches: 3. Filled out from reference TRBV30 and TRBJ1-1, the complete variable domain reads SQTIHQWPATLVQPVGSPLSLECTVEGTSNPNLYWYRQAAGRGLQLLFYSVGIGQISSEVPQNLSASRPQDRQFILSSKKLLLSDSGFYLCAWGGQGVTEAFFGQGTRLTVV.

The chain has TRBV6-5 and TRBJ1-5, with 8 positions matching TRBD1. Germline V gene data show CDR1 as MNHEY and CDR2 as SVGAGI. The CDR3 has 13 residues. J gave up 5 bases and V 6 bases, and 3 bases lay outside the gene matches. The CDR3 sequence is CASRQGAYQPQHF. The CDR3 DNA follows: TGTGCCAGCAGGCAGGGGGCTTATCAGCCCCAGCATTTT.

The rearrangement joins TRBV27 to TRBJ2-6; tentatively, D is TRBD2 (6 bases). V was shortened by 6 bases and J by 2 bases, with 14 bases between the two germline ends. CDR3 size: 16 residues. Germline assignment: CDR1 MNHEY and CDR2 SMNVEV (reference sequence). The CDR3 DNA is TGTGCCAGCAGGCGGGATTTTGCTGCTGGGGCCAACGTCCTGACTTTC. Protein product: CASRRDFAAGANVLTF.

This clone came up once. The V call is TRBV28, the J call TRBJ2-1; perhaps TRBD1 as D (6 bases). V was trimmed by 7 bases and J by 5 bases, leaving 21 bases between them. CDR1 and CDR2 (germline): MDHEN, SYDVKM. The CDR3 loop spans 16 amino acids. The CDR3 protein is CASIVAGANRNNEQFF. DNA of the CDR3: TGTGCCAGCATAGTGGCAGGGGCTAACAGAAACAATGAGCAGTTCTTC.

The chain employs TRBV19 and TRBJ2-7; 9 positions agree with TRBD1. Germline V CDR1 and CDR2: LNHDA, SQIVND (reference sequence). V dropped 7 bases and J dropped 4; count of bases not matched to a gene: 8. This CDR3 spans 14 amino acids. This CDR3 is CASTPDRGAYEQYF. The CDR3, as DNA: TGTGCCAGTACTCCGGACAGGGGAGCATACGAGCAGTACTTC.

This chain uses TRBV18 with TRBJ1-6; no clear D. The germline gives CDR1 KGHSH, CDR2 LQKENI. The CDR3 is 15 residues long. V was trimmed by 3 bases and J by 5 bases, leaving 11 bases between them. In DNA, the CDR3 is TGTGCCAGCTCACCGGGCCGCCTCGATAATTCACCCCTCCACTTT. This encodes CASSPGRLDNSPLHF.

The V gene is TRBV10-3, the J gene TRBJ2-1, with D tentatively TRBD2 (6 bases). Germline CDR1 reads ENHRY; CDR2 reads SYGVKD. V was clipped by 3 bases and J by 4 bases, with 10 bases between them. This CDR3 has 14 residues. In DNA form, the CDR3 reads TGTGCCATCAGTGATCCGCGGGGATACAATGAGCAGTTCTTC. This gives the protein CAISDPRGYNEQFF.

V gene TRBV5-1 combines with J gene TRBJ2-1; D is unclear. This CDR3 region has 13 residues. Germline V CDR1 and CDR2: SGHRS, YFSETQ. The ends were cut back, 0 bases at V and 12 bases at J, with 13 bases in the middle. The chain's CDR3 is CASSLVVGGGQFF. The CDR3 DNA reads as TGCGCCAGCAGCTTGGTGGTAGGTGGTGGGCAGTTCTTC.

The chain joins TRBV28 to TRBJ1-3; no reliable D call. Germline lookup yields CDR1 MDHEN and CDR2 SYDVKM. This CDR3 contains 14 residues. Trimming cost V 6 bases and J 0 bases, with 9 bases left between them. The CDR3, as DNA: TGTGCCAGCAGCCCGGCGTTCTCTGGAAACACCATATATTTT. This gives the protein CASSPAFSGNTIYF.

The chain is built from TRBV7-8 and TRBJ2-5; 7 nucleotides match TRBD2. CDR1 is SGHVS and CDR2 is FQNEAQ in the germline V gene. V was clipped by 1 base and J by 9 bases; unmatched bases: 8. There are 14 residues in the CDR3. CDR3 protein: CASSLEGGSGAQYF. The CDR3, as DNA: TGTGCCAGCAGCTTAGAGGGCGGGAGTGGGGCCCAGTACTTC.

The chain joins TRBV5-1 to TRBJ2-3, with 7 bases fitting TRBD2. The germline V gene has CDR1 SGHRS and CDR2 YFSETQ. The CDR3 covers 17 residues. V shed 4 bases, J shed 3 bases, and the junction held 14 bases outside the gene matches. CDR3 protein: CASSGGVLAAETDTQYF. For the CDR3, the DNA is TGCGCCAGCAGCGGGGGGGTGCTAGCGGCGGAAACAGATACGCAGTATTTT.

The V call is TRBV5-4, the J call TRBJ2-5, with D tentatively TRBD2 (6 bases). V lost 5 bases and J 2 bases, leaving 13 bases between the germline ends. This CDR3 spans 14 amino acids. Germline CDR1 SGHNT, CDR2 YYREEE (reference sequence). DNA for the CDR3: TGTGCCAGCAGGATGTGGGCGGGACAAGAGACCCAGTACTTC. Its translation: CASRMWAGQETQYF.

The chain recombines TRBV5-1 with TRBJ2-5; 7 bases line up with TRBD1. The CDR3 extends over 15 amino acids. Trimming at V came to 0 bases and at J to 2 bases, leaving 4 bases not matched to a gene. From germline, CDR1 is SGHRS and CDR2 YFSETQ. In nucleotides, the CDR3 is TGCGCCAGCAGCTTGGTGGTCAGGGGGCAAGAGACCCAGTACTTC. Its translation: CASSLVVRGQETQYF.

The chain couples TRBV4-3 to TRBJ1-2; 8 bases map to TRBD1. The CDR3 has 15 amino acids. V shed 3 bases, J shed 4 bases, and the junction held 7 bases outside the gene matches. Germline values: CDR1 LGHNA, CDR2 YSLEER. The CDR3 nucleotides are TGCGCCAGCAGCCAGGCGGACAGGGCAAGCTATGGCTACACCTTC. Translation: CASSQADRASYGYTF.

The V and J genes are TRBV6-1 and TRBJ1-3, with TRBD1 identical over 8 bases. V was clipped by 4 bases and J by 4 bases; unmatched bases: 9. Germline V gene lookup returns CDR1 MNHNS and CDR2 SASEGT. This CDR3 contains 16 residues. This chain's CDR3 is CASSVNRGNPGNTIYF. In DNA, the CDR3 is TGTGCCAGCAGTGTCAACAGGGGGAACCCCGGAAACACCATATATTTT.

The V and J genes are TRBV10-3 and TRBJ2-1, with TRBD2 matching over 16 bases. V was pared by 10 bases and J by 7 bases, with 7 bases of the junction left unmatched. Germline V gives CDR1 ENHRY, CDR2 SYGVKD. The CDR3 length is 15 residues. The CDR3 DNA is TGTGCCACAGGCCCGGGACTAGCGGGAGGGAATGAGCAGTTCTTC. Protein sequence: CATGPGLAGGNEQFF.

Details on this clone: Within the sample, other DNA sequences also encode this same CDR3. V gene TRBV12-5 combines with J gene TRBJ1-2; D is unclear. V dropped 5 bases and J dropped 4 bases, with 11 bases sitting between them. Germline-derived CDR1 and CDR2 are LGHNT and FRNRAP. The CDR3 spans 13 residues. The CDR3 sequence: CASGPSGGYGYTF. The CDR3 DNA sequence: TGTGCTAGTGGTCCCTCAGGAGGCTATGGCTACACCTTC.

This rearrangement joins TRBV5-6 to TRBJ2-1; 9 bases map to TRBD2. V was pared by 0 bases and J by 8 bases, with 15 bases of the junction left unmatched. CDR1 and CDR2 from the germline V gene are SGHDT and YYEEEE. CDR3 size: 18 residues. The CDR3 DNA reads TGTGCCAGCAGCTTGGAACCGACTAGCGGTCCAAAAAGGGATGAGCAGTTCTTC. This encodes CASSLEPTSGPKRDEQFF.

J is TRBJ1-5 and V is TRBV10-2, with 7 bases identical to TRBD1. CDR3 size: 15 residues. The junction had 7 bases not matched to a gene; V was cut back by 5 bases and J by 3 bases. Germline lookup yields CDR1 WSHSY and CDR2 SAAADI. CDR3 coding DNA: TGCGCCAGCAGTCCCTCGGGACAGCTCAATCAGCCCCAGCATTTT. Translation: CASSPSGQLNQPQHF.

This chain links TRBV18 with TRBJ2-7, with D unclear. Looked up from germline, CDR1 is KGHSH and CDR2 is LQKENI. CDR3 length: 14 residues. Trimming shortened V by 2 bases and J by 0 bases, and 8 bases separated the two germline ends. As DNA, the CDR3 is TGTGCCAGCTCACCAAATCCAAGCTCCTACGAGCAGTACTTC. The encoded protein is CASSPNPSSYEQYF.

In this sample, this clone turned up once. CDR3 DNA: TGCGCCAGCAGCCAAGGGCGGACCCACACTGAAGCTTTCTTT. Translated, it gives CASSQGRTHTEAFF. V and J are TRBV4-1 and TRBJ1-1, with D unresolved. Deletions cut 1 base from V and 3 bases from J, with 9 bases between. CDR1 and CDR2 (germline): MGHRA, YSYEKL. CDR3 size: 14 residues.

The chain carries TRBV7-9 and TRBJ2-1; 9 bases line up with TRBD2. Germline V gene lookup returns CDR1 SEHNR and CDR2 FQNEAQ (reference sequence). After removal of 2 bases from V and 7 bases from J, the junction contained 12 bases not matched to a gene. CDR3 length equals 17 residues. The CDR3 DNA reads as TGTGCCAGCAGCTTATCATACGGACTAGCGAAGGGTAATGAGCAGTTCTTC. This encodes CASSLSYGLAKGNEQFF.

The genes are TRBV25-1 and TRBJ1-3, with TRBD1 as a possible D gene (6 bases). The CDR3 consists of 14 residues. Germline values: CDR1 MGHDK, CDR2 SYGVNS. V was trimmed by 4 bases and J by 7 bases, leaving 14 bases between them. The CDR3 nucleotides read TGTGCCAGCAGTGGGAACAGGGTCGGGAACACCATATATTTT. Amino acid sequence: CASSGNRVGNTIYF.

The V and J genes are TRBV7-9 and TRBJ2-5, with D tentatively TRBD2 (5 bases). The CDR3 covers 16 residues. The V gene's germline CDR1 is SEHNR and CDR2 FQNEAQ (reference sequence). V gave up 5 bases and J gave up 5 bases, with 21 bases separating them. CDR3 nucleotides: TGTGCCAGCAGCCCCCCCGGGGAGCCCCTTCGGGAGACCCAGTACTTC. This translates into CASSPPGEPLRETQYF.

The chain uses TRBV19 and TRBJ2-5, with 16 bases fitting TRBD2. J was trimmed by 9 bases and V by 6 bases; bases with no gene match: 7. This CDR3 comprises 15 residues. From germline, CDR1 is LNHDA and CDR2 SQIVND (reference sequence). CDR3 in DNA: TGTGCCAGTAGCCTACCGGGACTAGCGGGAGGGGCCCAGTACTTC. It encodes CASSLPGLAGGAQYF.

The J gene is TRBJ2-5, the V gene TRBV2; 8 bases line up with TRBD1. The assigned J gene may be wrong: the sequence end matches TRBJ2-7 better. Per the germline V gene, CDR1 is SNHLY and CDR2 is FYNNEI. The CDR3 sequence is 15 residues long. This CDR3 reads CASSPSLQGGYEQYF. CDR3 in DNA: TGTGCCAGCAGTCCATCTTTACAGGGGGGCTACGAGCAGTACTTC.

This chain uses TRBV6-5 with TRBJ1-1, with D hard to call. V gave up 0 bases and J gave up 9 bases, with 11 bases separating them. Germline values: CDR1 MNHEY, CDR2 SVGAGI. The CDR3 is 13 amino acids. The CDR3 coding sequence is TGTGCCAGCAGTTACTCAACGGGGTTTCAAGCTTTCTTT. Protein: CASSYSTGFQAFF.